One T cell receptor beta chain is described in this entry. The junction departs from germline at one end; a sequencing error may be responsible. This record belongs to a study of beta chain features in type 1 diabetes. On average, the one heparinised blood draw given by each donor was around 120 mL. Sorted populations all exceeded 98% purity. The entirety of the isolated RNA underwent reverse transcription, so expressed TCRB transcripts were sequenced. Method: immunoSEQ multiplex PCR; TCRdb's copy keeps in-frame clones and lacks some. The sample gives around 240,000 clones, over 7.5% of which show up once; just under 0.035% is in the top ten. The CDR3 consists of 16 residues. Germline values: CDR1 SGHDN, CDR2 FVKESK.

J is TRBJ2-3 and V is TRBV14; D gene uncertain. This receptor was identified in a woman younger than 30 in good health. Sequencing input: naive CD4+ T cells from blood. The CDR3 nucleotides are TGTGCCAGCAGCCCCAGAGACGCAGGTGGCACACATACGCAGTATTTT. Amino acids: CASSPRDAGGTHTQYF. Full variable domain (missing parts from reference TRBV14 and TRBJ2-3): EAGVTQFPSHSVIEKGQTVTLRCDPISGHDNLYWYRRVMGKEIKFLLHFVKESKQDESGMPNNRFLAERTGGTYSTLKVQPAELEDSGVYFCASSPRDAGGTHTQYFGPGTRLTVL.